This T cell receptor (beta chain) was identified in a study of cytomegalovirus exposure and HLA in healthy donors. Study results and caveats: Later genetic work tied a missense DCLRE1C variant to beta-chain V and J trimming. Sequencing likely generated an artifact that appeared as a cluster of highly shared sequence variants. In a later analysis, several top co-occurrence clusters appeared linked to parvovirus B19, influenza, CMV and Epstein-Barr virus.

The CDR3 contains 12 residues. CDR1 and CDR2 (germline): SGHDT, YYEEEE. After removal of 2 bases from V and 7 bases from J, the junction contained 2 bases not matched to a gene. Details on this clone: Its antigen is unknown.

The PCR used 60 Vbeta and 13 Jbeta primers. Profiling relied on immunoSEQ multiplex PCR, and the TCRdb table lists in-frame clones only, not all of them. In the table there are under 200,000 clones, around three quarters of which are singletons. The chain combines TRBV5-6 with TRBJ2-7; 8 bases are shared with TRBD2. The specimen sequenced was PBMCs. The origin of this receptor is a man aged 25-40 years in good health and CMV-seronegative. The CDR3 sequence is CASSFSGGEQYF. The CDR3, as DNA: TGTGCCAGCAGCTTTTCGGGGGGGGAGCAGTACTTC.